This T cell receptor (beta chain) was captured by sequencing in a study of technical replicates of blood from several donors. Generated by immunoSEQ multiplex PCR, the TCRdb table keeps only in-frame clones and is missing some. The sample consists of 45,000 to 60,000 clones, around 84% of them appearing once. The V segment lost 1 base and the J segment 9 bases; nucleotides outside the gene matches: 2. Germline loops: CDR1 SEHNR, CDR2 FQNEAQ (reference sequence). CDR3 length: 13 amino acids. This receptor was taken from a human donor in good health. Some clones in this sample may be carry-over from other donors' samples. J is TRBJ2-1 and V is TRBV7-9, with 8 bases that match TRBD2. Specimen: PBMCs. The CDR3 spells CASSLVGGGEQFF. CDR3 nucleotide sequence: TGTGCCAGCAGCTTAGTCGGGGGGGGTGAGCAGTTCTTC.